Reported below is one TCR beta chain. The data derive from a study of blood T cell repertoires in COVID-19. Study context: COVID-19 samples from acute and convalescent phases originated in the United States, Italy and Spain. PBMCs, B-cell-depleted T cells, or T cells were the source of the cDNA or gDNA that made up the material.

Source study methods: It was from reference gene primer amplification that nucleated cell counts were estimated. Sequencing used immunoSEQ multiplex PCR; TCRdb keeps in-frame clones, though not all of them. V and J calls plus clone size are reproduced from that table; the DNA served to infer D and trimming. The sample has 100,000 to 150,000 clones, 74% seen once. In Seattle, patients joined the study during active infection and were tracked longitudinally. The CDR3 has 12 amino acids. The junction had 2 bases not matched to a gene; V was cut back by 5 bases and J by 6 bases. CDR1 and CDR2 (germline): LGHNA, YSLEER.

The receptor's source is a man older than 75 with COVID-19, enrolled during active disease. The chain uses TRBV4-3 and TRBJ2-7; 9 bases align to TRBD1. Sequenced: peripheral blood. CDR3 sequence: CASSDRGFEQYF. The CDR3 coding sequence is TGCGCCAGCAGCGACAGGGGGTTCGAGCAGTACTTC.